Listed here are 18 T cell receptor beta chains from one sample, sequenced in a study of blood T cell repertoires in COVID-19. Method: immunoSEQ multiplex PCR; TCRdb's copy keeps in-frame clones and lacks some. This sample has over 200,000 clones, with around 89% found just once. The sequenced sample consisted of peripheral blood. All receptors come from a man aged 30-40 years with COVID-19, enrolled during active disease.

This rearrangement joins TRBV24-1 to TRBJ1-2; D is unresolved. Germline V gene data show CDR1 as KGHDR and CDR2 as SFDVKD. CDR3 size: 14 residues. V lost 2 bases and J lost 5, with 11 bases in between. CDR3 protein: CATSDSRRGYGYTF. The CDR3, as DNA: TGTGCCACCAGTGATTCAAGGCGGGGATATGGCTACACCTTC.

The rearrangement joins TRBV6-1 to TRBJ2-5, with 9 bases fitting TRBD1. Losses at the gene ends were 3 bases for V and 1 base for J; bases not matched to a gene: 6. Germline V gene sequence: CDR1 MNHNS, CDR2 SASEGT. The CDR3 totals 16 residues. The CDR3 protein is CASSDRDRVLQETQYF. CDR3 in DNA: TGTGCCAGCAGTGACCGGGACAGGGTACTCCAAGAGACCCAGTACTTC.

The chain recombines TRBV28 with TRBJ1-2, with TRBD1 identical over 9 bases. V shed 11 bases, J shed 0 bases, and the junction held 4 bases outside the gene matches. The CDR3 loop spans 13 amino acids. Germline V gives CDR1 MDHEN, CDR2 SYDVKM. DNA for the CDR3: TGTGCCGCCCGGGACAGGGCTAACTATGGCTACACCTTC. Amino acid sequence: CAARDRANYGYTF.

The CDR3 loop reads CATSDPDRGDTQYF. For the CDR3, the DNA is TGTGCCACCAGTGACCCAGACAGGGGAGATACGCAGTATTTT. The chain is built from TRBV24-1 and TRBJ2-3, with TRBD1 identical over 8 bases. J lost 5 bases, V lost 4 bases, and 4 bases had no gene match. CDR3 size: 14 residues. From germline, CDR1 is KGHDR and CDR2 SFDVKD.

J is TRBJ2-7 and V is TRBV28, with a tentative D call TRBD1 (6 bases). From germline, CDR1 is MDHEN and CDR2 SYDVKM. V dropped 5 bases and J dropped 2 bases, with 13 bases sitting between them. This CDR3 has 14 residues. The CDR3, as DNA: TGTGCCAGCAGTACCGGGACAACGACCTACGAGCAGTACTTC. Translation gives CASSTGTTTYEQYF. The full variable domain, completed using reference TRBV28 and TRBJ2-7, is DVKVTQSSRYLVKRTGEKVFLECVQDMDHENMFWYRQDPGLGLRLIYFSYDVKMKEKGDIPEGYSVSREKKERFSLILESASTNQTSMYLCASSTGTTTYEQYFGPGTRLTVT.

The chain has TRBV12-5 and TRBJ2-3; D call uncertain. The V and J ends lost 6 bases and 3 bases respectively, with 7 bases between them. Germline values: CDR1 LGHNT, CDR2 FRNRAP. CDR3 length: 12 amino acids. The CDR3 DNA follows: TGTGCTAGTGGACTGATTACAGATACGCAGTATTTT. Translated: CASGLITDTQYF.

V gene TRBV7-2 combines with J gene TRBJ1-1, with TRBD1 matching 10 bases. Unmatched junction bases numbered 2, after V lost 4 bases and J lost 3 bases. CDR3 size: 14 residues. CDR1 is SGHTA, CDR2 FQGNSA, per germline. CDR3 amino acids: CASSWTGGDTEAFF. The DNA for the CDR3 is TGTGCCAGCAGCTGGACAGGGGGGGACACTGAAGCTTTCTTT.

The chain links TRBV7-3 to TRBJ2-1; 9 bases are shared with TRBD2. V gave up 2 bases and J gave up 4 bases; unmatched junction bases: 3. CDR1 and CDR2 from the germline V gene are SGHTA and FQGTGA. CDR3 length: 15 amino acids. CDR3 residues: CASSLLAGPYNEQFF. CDR3 bases: TGTGCCAGCAGCTTACTAGCGGGGCCTTACAATGAGCAGTTCTTC.

The chain couples TRBV5-4 to TRBJ2-7; 8 bases are shared with TRBD1. The V gene's germline CDR1 is SGHNT and CDR2 YYREEE (reference sequence). J was trimmed by 0 bases and V by 3 bases; bases with no gene match: 5. The CDR3 contains 15 residues. The CDR3 DNA sequence: TGTGCCAGCAGCTCCCGGGACAGGAGCTCCTACGAGCAGTACTTC. Translating it yields CASSSRDRSSYEQYF. Supplemented by reference TRBV5-4 and TRBJ2-7, the full variable domain reads ETGVTQSPTHLIKTRGQQVTLRCSSQSGHNTVSWYQQALGQGPQFIFQYYREEENGRGNFPPRFSGLQFPNYSSELNVNALELDDSALYLCASSSRDRSSYEQYFGPGTRLTVT.

The gene calls are TRBV5-6 and TRBJ2-7, with a possible D match to TRBD1 (6 bases). Germline V CDR1 and CDR2: SGHDT, YYEEEE. V lost 6 bases, J lost 3 bases, and 10 bases lay in between. This CDR3 contains 12 residues. The CDR3 DNA sequence: TGTGCCAGCACCGCGGACAGCTACGAGCAGTACTTC. It encodes CASTADSYEQYF. Full variable domain (rest looked up from reference TRBV5-6 and TRBJ2-7): DAGVTQSPTHLIKTRGQQVTLRCSPKSGHDTVSWYQQALGQGPQFIFQYYEEEERQRGNFPDRFSGHQFPNYSSELNVNALLLGDSALYLCASTADSYEQYFGPGTRLTVT.

This clone was counted a few times. The rearrangement joins TRBV6-1 to TRBJ2-7; possible D gene TRBD2, 6 bases. The CDR3 runs 16 residues. Germline CDR1 reads MNHNS; CDR2 reads SASEGT. V was pared by 4 bases and J by 3 bases, with 19 bases between. The CDR3 spells CASSGHTEGSSYEQYF. The DNA of the CDR3 is TGTGCCAGCAGTGGGCATACGGAGGGGAGTAGCTACGAGCAGTACTTC.

The genes are TRBV5-5 and TRBJ2-7; D uncertain. The CDR3 length is 12 residues. The V end was cut by 0 bases, the J end by 4 bases, with 5 bases between. Germline V gene lookup returns CDR1 SGHKS and CDR2 YYEKEE (reference sequence). CDR3 amino acids: CASSLDLYEQYF. DNA for the CDR3: TGTGCCAGCAGCTTGGACTTATACGAGCAGTACTTC. Together with reference TRBV5-5 and TRBJ2-7, the CDR3 gives the full variable domain: DAGVTQSPTHLIKTRGQQVTLRCSPISGHKSVSWYQQVLGQGPQFIFQYYEKEERGRGNFPDRFSARQFPNYSSELNVNALLLGDSALYLCASSLDLYEQYFGPGTRLTVT.

This chain links TRBV5-1 with TRBJ1-5; a possible D gene is TRBD1 (6 bases). The germline V gene encodes CDR1 SGHRS and CDR2 YFSETQ. Trimming stripped 7 bases from V and 7 bases from J, with 15 bases between. This CDR3 contains 13 residues. The CDR3 DNA reads TGCGCCAGCGCATACAGGGAAGACCAGCCCCAGCATTTT. Encoded protein: CASAYREDQPQHF.

The chain carries TRBV15 and TRBJ2-6; TRBD1 might be the D (6 bases). The CDR3 contains 16 residues. The ends were cut back, 3 bases at V and 2 bases at J, with 11 bases in the middle. Germline V lookup: CDR1 LNHNV, CDR2 YYDKDF (reference sequence). The CDR3 spells CATSRRTGTGANVLTF. DNA of the CDR3: TGTGCCACCAGCAGGCGTACAGGGACTGGGGCCAACGTCCTGACTTTC.

The chain joins TRBV9 to TRBJ1-6; possible D gene TRBD1, 5 bases. Germline assignment: CDR1 SGDLS and CDR2 YYNGEE. This CDR3 has 15 amino acids. The germline V and J ends were trimmed by 4 bases and 8 bases, with 16 bases remaining between them. The CDR3 reads CASSYNPGGDSPLHF. In nucleotides, the CDR3 is TGTGCCAGCAGCTATAATCCGGGGGGAGATTCACCCCTCCACTTT.

This clone has a single count. The V gene is TRBV27, the J gene TRBJ1-4; a possible D gene is TRBD1 (5 bases). With 3 bases removed from V and 6 bases from J, the gap between germline ends came to 8 bases. There are 13 residues in the CDR3. Germline-derived CDR1 and CDR2 are MNHEY and SMNVEV (reference sequence). As DNA, the CDR3 is TGTGCCAGCAGTTTGAGACAGTATGAAAAACTGTTTTTT. It is translated as CASSLRQYEKLFF.

Here the CDR3 reads CASSQARSDRASHKNIQYF. In DNA, the CDR3 is TGTGCCAGCAGCCAAGCCCGGTCGGACAGGGCATCCCACAAAAACATTCAGTACTTC. The J gene is TRBJ2-4, the V gene TRBV4-2, with 8 nucleotides matching TRBD1. This CDR3 comprises 19 residues. V shed 1 base, J shed 3 bases, and the junction held 14 bases outside the gene matches. Germline V gene data show CDR1 as LGHNA and CDR2 as YNFKEQ.

V is TRBV5-1 and J is TRBJ2-5; 7 positions agree with TRBD2. The CDR3 has 14 residues. V lost 3 bases to trimming and J lost 1 base; unmatched junction nucleotides: 3. Germline V gives CDR1 SGHRS, CDR2 YFSETQ. CDR3 coding DNA: TGCGCCAGCAGCTGGTCGGGGGGCCAAGAGACCCAGTACTTC. This translates into CASSWSGGQETQYF.